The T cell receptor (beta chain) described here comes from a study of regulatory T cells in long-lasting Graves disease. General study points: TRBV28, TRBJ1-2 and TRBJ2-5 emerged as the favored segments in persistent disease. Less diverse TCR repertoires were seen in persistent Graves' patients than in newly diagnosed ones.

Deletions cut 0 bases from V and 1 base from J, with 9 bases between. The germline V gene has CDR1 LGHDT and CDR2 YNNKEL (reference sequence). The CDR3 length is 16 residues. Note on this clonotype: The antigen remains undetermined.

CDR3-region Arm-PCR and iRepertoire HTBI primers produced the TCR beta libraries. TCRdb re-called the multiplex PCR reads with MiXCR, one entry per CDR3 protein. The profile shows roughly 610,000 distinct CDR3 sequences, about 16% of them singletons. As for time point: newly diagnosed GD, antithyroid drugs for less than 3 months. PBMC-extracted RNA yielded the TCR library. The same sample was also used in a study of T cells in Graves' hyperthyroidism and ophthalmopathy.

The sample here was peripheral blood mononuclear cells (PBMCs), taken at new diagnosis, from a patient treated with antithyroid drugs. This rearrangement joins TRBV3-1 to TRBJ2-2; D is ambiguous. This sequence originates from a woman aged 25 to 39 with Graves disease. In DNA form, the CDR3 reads TGTGCCAGCAGCCAAGAGGTCAGAAAGAACACCGGGGAGCTGTTTTTT. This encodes CASSQEVRKNTGELFF. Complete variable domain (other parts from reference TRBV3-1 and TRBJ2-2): DTAVSQTPKYLVTQMGNDKSIKCEQNLGHDTMYWYKQDSKKFLKIMFSYNNKELIINETVPNRFSPKSPDKAHLNLHINSLELGDSAVYFCASSQEVRKNTGELFFGEGSRLTVL.